This TCR beta chain stems from a study of cytotoxic CD8 clonotypes in ibrutinib-treated CLL (dated by TCRdb to the early 2020s). For the wider study: The cohort included around 15 treatment-naive and fewer than 12 relapsed/refractory patients; 17 to 18 were IGHV unmutated. Samples at response were collected after a median of 12 months of treatment, with a range of about 6 to 36 months. Samples averaged roughly 260,000 productive templates and some 91,000 productive rearrangements. Of the roughly 90 people in the trial, about 25 had longitudinal samples available. Cryopreserved peripheral blood mononuclear cells were collected before treatment, at response, and at either disease progression or sustained remission. Responses were partial in some 24 patients and complete in 2; after median approximately 69 months follow-up, some 15 stayed in remission and approximately 12 progressed. All remission and progressive disease samples were collected while patients were still receiving ibrutinib. Paper-wide results and their limitations: An increase in clonality was observed at ibrutinib response, with clonality remaining stable during sustained remission and falling back toward baseline at progression. Public clonotypes were found to be uncommon and were observed to contract or remain stable during treatment; the increase in clonality was shown to reflect expansion of private clonotypes at ibrutinib response. Sampling times were not matched between patients in sustained remission and patients whose disease was progressing, and lymph node repertoires were not examined. Baseline clonality was found to be higher than that of age-matched healthy donors and was strongly correlated with circulating CD8+ T-cell counts.

With respect to this clone: There is no known antigen for this receptor. No much larger clone exists at a distance of one base, and base qualities are not known.

The CDR3 covers 15 residues, taking in both the cysteine and the phenylalanine. Solely the CDR3 DNA is kept, with 45 bases framed from the first base. At the junction V is shortened by 2 bases and J by 3 bases; bases outside the gene matches: 6. For CDR1 and CDR2, the germline V gene (reference sequence) lists LNHDA and SQIVND. According to the study, the label for this sample's time point signals: approximately 25 months on ibrutinib. For TCR beta library preparation, roughly 2 micrograms of genomic DNA were isolated from cryopreserved PBMCs. High-throughput TCR beta sequencing was performed on longitudinal blood samples from CLL patients receiving ibrutinib monotherapy. The patients took part in an open-label, single-center phase 2 trial of ibrutinib monotherapy. The goal of deep resolution MiSeq sequencing was a depth between 1 in 1 million and 1 in 200,000 T cells, and coverage averaged 10x per clonotype. The immunoSEQ hsTCRB Kit was used to generate TCR beta libraries. On the study's bioinformatics: Data were analyzed with ImmunoSEQ Data Assistant and ImmunoSEQ Analyzer, with V, D and J genes assigned per IMGT definitions. Clonality was computed as one minus normalized Shannon entropy of productive rearrangement frequencies, ranging from 0 to 1. Only overrepresented clonotypes making up at least 0.05% of each patient's repertoire were included in the public clonotype analysis. Some 13 age-matched healthy donor repertoires from immuneACCESS were used as controls for clonality. TCRdb stores this immuneACCESS table with in-frame sequences only. Part of the clones is absent; in the studies checked, under half of the shortfall reflects unresolved V genes, and no reason is known for the rest. D and trimming were read from the DNA, whereas the V and J calls and clone size are those reported in that table. Counted in this sample were tens of thousands of clones; approximately 87% of them appeared once. The leading ten clones occupy around 21% of the sample.

The TCR originated in a human donor with chronic lymphocytic leukemia. The material sequenced was PBMCs, taken after 24 months of ibrutinib treatment. The receptor chain draws on TRBV19 and TRBJ2-7; 8 bases in the middle match TRBD2. The CDR3 amino acid sequence is: CASSISAGGIYEQYF. The bases are TGTGCCAGTAGTATATCGGCGGGAGGCATCTACGAGCAGTACTTC.